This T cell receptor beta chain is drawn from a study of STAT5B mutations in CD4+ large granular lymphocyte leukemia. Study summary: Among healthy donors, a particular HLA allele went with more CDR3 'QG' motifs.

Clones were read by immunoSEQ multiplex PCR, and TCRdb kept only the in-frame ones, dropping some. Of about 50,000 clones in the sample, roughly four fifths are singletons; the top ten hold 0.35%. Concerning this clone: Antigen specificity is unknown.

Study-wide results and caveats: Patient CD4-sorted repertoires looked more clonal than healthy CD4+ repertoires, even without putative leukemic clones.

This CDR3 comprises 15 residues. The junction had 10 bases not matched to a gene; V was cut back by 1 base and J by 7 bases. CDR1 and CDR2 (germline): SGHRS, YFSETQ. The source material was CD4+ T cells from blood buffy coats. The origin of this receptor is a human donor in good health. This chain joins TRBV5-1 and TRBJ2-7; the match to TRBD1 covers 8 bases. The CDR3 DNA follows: TGCGCCAGCAGCTTGAGGGCAGGGGGCCCGGGTGAGCAGTACTTC. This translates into CASSLRAGGPGEQYF.